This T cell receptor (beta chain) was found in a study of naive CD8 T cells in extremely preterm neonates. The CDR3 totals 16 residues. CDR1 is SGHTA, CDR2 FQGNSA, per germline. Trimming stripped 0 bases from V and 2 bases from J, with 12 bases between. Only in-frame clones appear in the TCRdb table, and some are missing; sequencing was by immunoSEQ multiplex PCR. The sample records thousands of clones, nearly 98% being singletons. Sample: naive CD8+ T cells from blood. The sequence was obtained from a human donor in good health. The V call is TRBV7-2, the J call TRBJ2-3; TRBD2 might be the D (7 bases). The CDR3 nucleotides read TGTGCCAGCAGCTTAGCGGGGGGGCCGAACACAGATACGCAGTATTTT. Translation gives CASSLAGGPNTDTQYF.